This T cell receptor beta chain was sequenced in a study of Graves' ophthalmopathy and Graves' hyperthyroidism. A note on this clonotype: The antigen remains unidentified.

CDR3 length: 18 amino acids. V trimming: 6 bases; J trimming: 0 bases; junction bases outside the gene matches: 14. The germline CDR1 and CDR2 sequences are SGDLS and YYNGEE. Study findings and constraints: Progression of ophthalmopathy was predicted by the model with approximately 71% sensitivity and around 77% specificity.

Hyperthyroidism patients had new diagnoses, durations under 2 months, and ages of 18 to 65. Using RNA transcripts, the TCR beta CDR3 regions were amplified. HTBI primers primed a first-round RT-PCR, and a second-round multiplex PCR followed. TCRdb analysed the multiplex PCR reads with MiXCR anew, one entry per CDR3 protein. The table records about 620,000 distinct CDR3 sequences, about 20% of them present only once. The sample consisted of peripheral blood. The sequence derives from a woman aged 18-30 years with stable Graves' hyperthyroidism. Some clones in this sample may be carry-over from other donors' samples. This chain uses TRBV9 with TRBJ2-2, with 7 bases lining up with TRBD2. CDR3 sequence: CASTRGPGGISNTGELFF. The CDR3 nucleotides read TGTGCCAGCACCAGAGGGCCGGGGGGAATTTCGAACACCGGGGAGCTGTTTTTT.